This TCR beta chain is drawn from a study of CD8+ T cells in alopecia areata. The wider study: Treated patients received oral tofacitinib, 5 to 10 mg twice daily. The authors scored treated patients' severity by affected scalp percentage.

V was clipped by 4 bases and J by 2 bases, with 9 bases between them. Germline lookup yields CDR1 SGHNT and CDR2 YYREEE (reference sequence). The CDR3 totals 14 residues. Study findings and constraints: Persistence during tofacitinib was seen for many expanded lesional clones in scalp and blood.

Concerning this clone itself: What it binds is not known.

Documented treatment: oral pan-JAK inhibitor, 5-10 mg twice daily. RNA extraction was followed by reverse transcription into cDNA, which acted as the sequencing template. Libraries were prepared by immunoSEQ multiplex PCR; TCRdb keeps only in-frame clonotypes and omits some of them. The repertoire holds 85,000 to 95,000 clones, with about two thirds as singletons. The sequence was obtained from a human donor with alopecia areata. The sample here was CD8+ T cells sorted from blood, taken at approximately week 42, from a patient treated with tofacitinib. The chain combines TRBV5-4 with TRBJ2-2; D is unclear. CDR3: CASSPRANTGELFF. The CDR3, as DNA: TGTGCCAGCAGCCCTAGGGCAAACACCGGGGAGCTGTTTTTT. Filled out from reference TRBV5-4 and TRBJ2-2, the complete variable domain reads ETGVTQSPTHLIKTRGQQVTLRCSSQSGHNTVSWYQQALGQGPQFIFQYYREEENGRGNFPPRFSGLQFPNYSSELNVNALELDDSALYLCASSPRANTGELFFGEGSRLTVL.